This T cell receptor (beta chain) was retrieved from a study of cytomegalovirus exposure and HLA in healthy donors. Across the study: The 110 or so validation repertoires, a later analysis reported, used the same platform as the approximately 670 first-cohort repertoires.

The method was immunoSEQ multiplex PCR; TCRdb's version includes in-frame clones alone and lacks a portion of them. The repertoire holds tens of thousands of clones, with around 96% as singletons. For this clone: As yet, its antigen is unknown.

The CDR3 covers 14 residues. Germline assignment: CDR1 SNHLY and CDR2 FYNNEI. Trimming at V came to 8 bases and at J to 0 bases, leaving 7 bases not matched to a gene. The donors were part of the validation cohort, which consisted of some 120 subjects and was separate from the first cohort of about 650 subjects. Study-level results: Rare sequences made up most TCRs, while some public TCRs were found in many donors. Associated with cytomegalovirus, according to the listing, were fewer than 200 TCR beta chains.

The TCR comes from a woman under 30 in good health and CMV-seronegative. The sequenced sample was PBMCs. The chain has TRBV2 and TRBJ2-7, with 7 nucleotides matching TRBD1. The CDR3 nucleotides are TGTGCCAGCGCGGACAGGATTAGCTCCTACGAGCAGTACTTC. Protein sequence: CASADRISSYEQYF.